The 21 T cell receptor beta chains below all came from one sample that was sequenced in a study of cytomegalovirus exposure and HLA in healthy donors. Primers included in the PCR were 60 Vbeta and 13 Jbeta primers. Profiling relied on immunoSEQ multiplex PCR, and the TCRdb table lists in-frame clones only, not all of them. The table has around 100,000 clones, 75% to 80% seen once; the top ten hold roughly 8.9%. Sequencing used PBMCs. These receptor sequences come from a male donor in good health and CMV-seropositive.

On this clone itself: Other nucleotide sequences from this sample produce the same CDR3. The V gene is TRBV5-1, the J gene TRBJ1-4, with D possibly being TRBD1 (6 bases). CDR3 length: 14 residues. V was clipped by 2 bases and J by 5 bases, with 10 bases between them. Germline V gene data show CDR1 as SGHRS and CDR2 as YFSETQ. CDR3 sequence: CASSLTGRNEKLFF. CDR3 in DNA: TGCGCCAGCAGCTTAACAGGGAGAAATGAAAAACTGTTTTTT.

The rearrangement links TRBV7-9 to TRBJ2-1; possible D gene TRBD2, 6 bases. This CDR3 contains 14 residues. Trimming shortened V by 8 bases and J by 1 base, and 12 bases separated the two germline ends. The germline gives CDR1 SEHNR, CDR2 FQNEAQ (reference sequence). The CDR3: CASAGGRSYNEQFF. CDR3 bases: TGTGCCAGCGCCGGGGGTAGATCCTACAATGAGCAGTTCTTC.

The chain links TRBV4-1 to TRBJ2-5, with 8 bases fitting TRBD2. CDR1 MGHRA and CDR2 YSYEKL come from the germline V gene. The CDR3 runs to 16 residues. The junction had 10 bases not matched to a gene; V was cut back by 2 bases and J by 5 bases. CDR3 region: CASSQLLAAGGETQYF. DNA for the CDR3: TGCGCCAGCAGCCAACTACTAGCGGCCGGGGGGGAGACCCAGTACTTC.

Worth noting for this clone: Relative to the germline gene, one junction end is altered; a read error may explain this. This chain connects TRBV7-9 to TRBJ1-5, with D perhaps matching TRBD1 (6 bases). The CDR3 is made up of 15 amino acids. Germline CDR1 and CDR2: SEHNR and FQNEAQ (reference sequence). The CDR3 nucleotides read TGTTCCAGCAGCTTAGGTGTGAGGGGGAATCAGCCCCAGCATTTT. Amino acid sequence: CSSSLGVRGNQPQHF.

V and J are TRBV4-2 and TRBJ1-2, with a possible D match to TRBD1 (6 bases). Germline CDR1 reads LGHNA; CDR2 reads YNFKEQ. V lost 1 base to trimming and J lost 2 bases, with 11 bases between them. The CDR3 is 15 amino acids. CDR3 in DNA: TGTGCCAGCAGCCAAGGACAGGCTAAAAACTATGGCTACACCTTC. As protein: CASSQGQAKNYGYTF.

The chain is built from TRBV15 and TRBJ2-1; D might be TRBD1 (5 bases). Germline-derived CDR1 and CDR2 are LNHNV and YYDKDF (reference sequence). The CDR3 loop spans 19 amino acids. Trimming removed 0 bases from V and 0 bases from J, with 18 bases in between. The CDR3 nucleotides read TGTGCCACCAGCAGAGATCTTCTGGACAAGGGAAGCTCCTACAATGAGCAGTTCTTC. Protein sequence: CATSRDLLDKGSSYNEQFF.

This sequence joins TRBV28 and TRBJ2-5; 7 nucleotides agree with TRBD1. The ends lost 2 bases at V and 3 bases at J; junction bases unmatched: 9. The CDR3 runs 16 residues. CDR1 MDHEN and CDR2 SYDVKM come from the germline V gene. CDR3 nucleotides: TGTGCCAGCAGTTTAAATCGAGCAGGGGGAAAAGAGACCCAGTACTTC. It codes for CASSLNRAGGKETQYF.

Details on this clone: Other DNA sequences within the sample encode an identical CDR3. The V call is TRBV7-2, the J call TRBJ2-7; D possibly corresponds to TRBD2 (6 bases). The CDR3 runs to 14 residues. CDR1 is SGHTA and CDR2 is FQGNSA in the germline V gene. Trimming took 3 bases from V and 2 from J, leaving 11 bases between them. Written as DNA, the CDR3 is TGTGCCAGCAGCTTGGGGGGTGGGACCTACGAGCAGTACTTC. Amino acids: CASSLGGGTYEQYF.

This sequence joins TRBV7-2 and TRBJ2-7; the D is unclear. Trimming stripped 3 bases from V and 0 bases from J, with 6 bases between. CDR1 SGHTA and CDR2 FQGNSA come from the germline V gene. CDR3 length: 13 residues. CDR3 in amino acids: CASSLARSYEQYF. The CDR3 region has the DNA TGTGCCAGCAGCTTGGCCCGCTCCTACGAGCAGTACTTC.

This clone has only one observation. The CDR3 protein is CASSASLAAGYEQYF. The CDR3 region has the DNA TGTGCCAGCAGCGCAAGTCTAGCGGCCGGCTACGAGCAGTACTTC. The V gene is TRBV7-6, the J gene TRBJ2-7; TRBD2 matches 7 bases. The germline V gene has CDR1 SGHVS and CDR2 FNYEAQ. The CDR3 extends over 15 amino acids. V shed 5 bases, J shed 3 bases, and the junction held 10 bases outside the gene matches.

The chain has TRBV5-1 and TRBJ2-1; 10 positions agree with TRBD2. The CDR3 is made up of 16 amino acids. V shed 4 bases, J shed 8 bases, and the junction held 12 bases outside the gene matches. From germline, CDR1 is SGHRS and CDR2 YFSETQ. CDR3 sequence: CASSPWTSGGGHEQFF. The CDR3 DNA is TGCGCCAGCAGCCCATGGACTAGCGGAGGAGGGCATGAGCAGTTCTTC.

The rearrangement joins TRBV5-1 to TRBJ2-3, with a tentative D call TRBD1 (5 bases). V was clipped by 0 bases and J by 6 bases, with 20 bases between them. The CDR3 contains 17 residues. In germline, CDR1 is SGHRS, CDR2 YFSETQ. The CDR3 loop reads CASSLGGQAHQGDTQYF. CDR3 sequence (DNA): TGCGCCAGCAGCTTGGGGGGCCAGGCTCACCAAGGGGATACGCAGTATTTT. The whole variable domain, filled in from reference TRBV5-1 and TRBJ2-3, reads KAGVTQTPRYLIKTRGQQVTLSCSPISGHRSVSWYQQTPGQGLQFLFEYFSETQRNKGNFPGRFSGRQFSNSRSEMNVSTLELGDSALYLCASSLGGQAHQGDTQYFGPGTRLTVL.

The CDR3 region has the DNA TGTGCCTGTAGACAGCCCGTTCACTCTGGAAACACCATATATTTT. It specifies CACRQPVHSGNTIYF. The chain recombines TRBV30 with TRBJ1-3, with a possible D match to TRBD1 (5 bases). The CDR3 runs 15 residues. From germline, CDR1 is GTSNPN and CDR2 SVGIG (reference sequence). The V end lost 6 bases, the J end lost 0 bases, and 15 bases lay between the germline ends.

The chain is built from TRBV6-6 and TRBJ2-2; maybe TRBD1 (5 bases). Trimming took 7 bases from V and 5 from J, leaving 11 bases between them. Germline loops: CDR1 MNHNY, CDR2 SVGAGI (reference sequence). The CDR3 is 13 amino acids. CDR3 in DNA: TGTGCCAGCACCAGGGAACCTACCGGGGAGCTGTTTTTT. Amino acid sequence: CASTREPTGELFF.

The chain combines TRBV5-1 with TRBJ2-3; D is perhaps TRBD2 (6 bases). The length of the CDR3 is 14 residues. Germline values: CDR1 SGHRS, CDR2 YFSETQ. V was shortened by 4 bases and J by 4 bases, with 13 bases between the two germline ends. In DNA, the CDR3 is TGCGCCAGCAGCCGGGCTAGCGAGGCAGATACGCAGTATTTT. This sequence encodes CASSRASEADTQYF.

This chain uses TRBV19 with TRBJ2-3; 9 nucleotides align to TRBD2. In germline, CDR1 is LNHDA, CDR2 SQIVND (reference sequence). The CDR3 has 15 amino acids. Trimming cost V 9 bases and J 0 bases; bases outside gene matches: 7. The CDR3 loop reads CASVRGGASTDTQYF. DNA of the CDR3: TGTGCCAGCGTGCGGGGGGGGGCGAGCACAGATACGCAGTATTTT.

This rearrangement joins TRBV6-1 to TRBJ1-2, with D tentatively TRBD1 (6 bases). Looked up from germline, CDR1 is MNHNS and CDR2 is SASEGT. This CDR3 has 14 residues. Trimming removed 1 base from V and 4 bases from J, with 10 bases in between. The CDR3 reads CASSEEDRRYGYTF. As DNA, the CDR3 is TGTGCCAGCAGTGAAGAGGACAGACGCTATGGCTACACCTTC.

CDR3 sequence: CASSSTTSGRAETQYF. CDR3 DNA: TGTGCCAGCAGCTCCACCACTAGCGGGAGGGCCGAGACCCAGTACTTC. This chain uses TRBV13 with TRBJ2-5, with 13 bases matching TRBD2. Per the germline V gene, CDR1 is PRHDT and CDR2 is FYEKMQ (reference sequence). This CDR3 comprises 16 residues. V shed 4 bases and J 5 bases; nucleotides not matched to a gene: 7.

The chain links TRBV7-9 to TRBJ1-2; the D gene is possibly TRBD1 (5 bases). Germline CDR1 and CDR2: SEHNR and FQNEAQ (reference sequence). Trimming cost V 11 bases and J 4 bases, with 11 bases left between them. The CDR3 loop spans 11 amino acids. CDR3 DNA: TGTGCCGGTTCGACAGTCTATGGCTACACCTTC. This translates into CAGSTVYGYTF.

The chain carries TRBV29-1 and TRBJ1-1, with TRBD1 as a possible D gene (6 bases). V was shortened by 6 bases and J by 1 base, with 12 bases between the two germline ends. CDR1 and CDR2 (germline): SQVTM, ANQGSEA. The CDR3 consists of 13 residues. The CDR3 reads CSVAKGENTEAFF. CDR3 DNA: TGCAGCGTCGCCAAGGGGGAGAACACTGAAGCTTTCTTT.

The V and J genes are TRBV30 and TRBJ2-6, with D unresolved. CDR3 length equals 14 residues. V lost 6 bases to trimming and J lost 4 bases, with 13 bases between them. Germline V gene sequence: CDR1 GTSNPN, CDR2 SVGIG (reference sequence). CDR3 protein: CACQPPGGANVLTF. CDR3 sequence (DNA): TGTGCCTGTCAACCCCCCGGGGGGGCCAACGTCCTGACTTTC.